This T cell receptor beta chain comes out of a study of post-analysis software for immune sequencing data. Findings and limits, study-wide: Patients had higher frequencies than controls of roughly five TRBV segments, including TRBV5-6, TRBV5-1 and TRBV20-1.

Unique molecular identifiers were carried by the TCR beta cDNA libraries. TCRdb re-analysed the PCR reads in MiXCR, keeping a single row per CDR3 protein. Of about 540,000 distinct CDR3 sequences in the sample, around 36% were seen once. The germline gives CDR1 SGHRS, CDR2 YFSETQ. The V segment lost 3 bases and the J segment 6 bases; nucleotides outside the gene matches: 1. The CDR3 is 12 residues long. This clonotype appeared a few times. Its antigen is as yet unknown. The rearrangement joins TRBV5-1 to TRBJ2-7; 9 nucleotides match TRBD1. The specimen sequenced was blood. This receptor was taken from a girl aged 2 to 17 with multiple sclerosis. CDR3 residues: CASSSTGGEQYF. The CDR3 DNA is TGCGCCAGCAGCTCGACAGGGGGCGAGCAGTACTTC.